The clone carrying this TCR beta chain was seen more than once but under ten times. Its target is not known. Germline CDR1 and CDR2: LGHNT and FRNRAP. Trimming took off 1 base at V and 4 bases at J, with 7 bases between the two ends. The CDR3 length is 13 residues. These data belong to a study of Graves' ophthalmopathy and Graves' hyperthyroidism. Overall study findings and caveats: Progression of ophthalmopathy was predicted by the model with about 68% sensitivity and about 72% specificity. Using a 13-signature model, the authors split ophthalmopathy from stable hyperthyroidism, with around 85% sensitivity and approximately 80% specificity.

Researchers turned away patients with other autoimmune diseases, uncontrolled infections, pregnancy or lactation. Patients were diagnosed from clinical symptoms, serum thyroxine, TRAb, thyroid ultrasound and orbital computed tomography. CDR3 regions of TCR beta were amplified from RNA transcripts. The authors performed first-round RT-PCR with HTBI primers and then a second-round multiplex PCR. MiXCR, applied by TCRdb to the multiplex PCR reads, yields one record per CDR3 protein. The table shows approximately 640,000 distinct CDR3 sequences, with about two fifths occurring only once. This receptor was identified in an adult man with Graves' ophthalmopathy. The sample comprised peripheral blood. The chain links TRBV12-5 to TRBJ1-1; the D is unclear. CDR3 coding DNA: TGTGCTAGTGGTTTGGAGGGATCCACTGAAGCTTTCTTT. This gives the protein CASGLEGSTEAFF.